This T cell receptor beta chain was identified in a study of blood T cell repertoires in COVID-19 (TCRdb year 2020). Broadly, across the study: Collaborator samples came from the United States, Italy and Spain and covered acute and convalescent phases of COVID-19. The prospective study material was composed of cDNA or gDNA derived from T cells, B-cell-depleted T cells, or PBMCs. Subjects who had been exposed to COVID-19, were actively infected with it, or had recovered from it provided the deeply sampled blood TCRbeta repertoires that made up the dataset. A freely available public database, intended as a resource for researchers studying the immune response to SARS-CoV-2, is where the repertoires were released. Samples were obtained from the ongoing ImmuneRACE study (first 160 participants) and from about 1,300 subjects provided by 6 global collaborators. Nearly every sample came with metadata listing a de-identified subject ID, COVID-19 status, age in years and sex. HLA class I and class II types, where available, came from metadata supplied by the sample provider rather than from assay-based typing.

TCRbeta CDR3 regions were amplified from genomic DNA by means of the immunoSEQ Assay, a bias-controlled multiplex PCR. Per the authors' processing: The number of nucleated cells in each sample was estimated from the amplification of reference gene primers within the assay. Sequence reads were collapsed and filtered to measure the absolute abundance of every unique TCRbeta CDR3 rearrangement. For each sample, productive Simpson clonality was calculated as the square root of Simpson's diversity index across productive rearrangements. The table was pulled from immuneACCESS by TCRdb, which kept in-frame rearrangements only. Such tables lose some clones; where checked, under half of the loss comes from unresolved V genes, and the rest has no known cause. V and J calls and clone size follow that table, whereas D and trimming were derived from the DNA. The sample table contains under 250,000 clones; only one count was recorded for approximately 88% of them. The ten largest account for around 25% of the sample.

Study-wide findings and limitations: How much clinical and demographic metadata was included differed by source and by participant, and the metadata was provided uncurated.

In the case of this clone: Its binding antigen is unknown. One base away there is no much larger clone; base qualities are not given.

The CDR3 spans 16 residues, from the cysteine through the phenylalanine. The entry retains the CDR3 DNA only, 48 bases that are in frame from base 1. Taken from the germline V gene, the CDR1 and CDR2 loops are SNHLY and FYNNEI. The junction shows trimming of 6 bases on V and 0 bases on J, plus 18 bases between the germline ends. Whole blood was collected in K2EDTA tubes by collaborating institutions according to the institutions' own protocols. For TCRbeta analysis, collaborator samples were shipped as frozen whole blood, as isolated PBMCs, or as DNA extracted from either sample type. The TCR comes from a man aged 40-50 years with acute or convalescent COVID-19. The rearrangement combines TRBV2 with TRBJ2-7; possibly the D gene is TRBD1, per 5 matching bases. The sequencing sample was made of peripheral blood. The nucleotides are TGTGCCAGCAGCGAAACAGGACGGATGAGCTCCTACGAGCAGTACTTC. Its product reads: CASSETGRMSSYEQYF.